This T cell receptor (beta chain) was sequenced during a study of monozygotic twins with inflammatory bowel disease (dated by TCRdb to between 2018 and 2021). Concerning the study at large: The full study comprised 30 or so monozygotic twin pairs: nine German pairs (four IBD-concordant, five IBD-discordant) and 19 IBD-discordant Danish pairs. The search for disease-associated traits relied mainly on comparing, within discordant pairs, IBD patients with their genetically identical healthy co-twins. Each individual had, on average, about 151 000 unique TCRalpha sequences and 181 000 unique TCRbeta sequences available for analysis.

From each donor, a roughly 2.7 ml peripheral blood sample was collected into PAXgene tubes and kept at -80 degrees C. Without T cell sorting, total RNA was isolated from whole blood using the PAXgene blood miRNA kit on an automated QIAcube. Peripheral blood from monozygotic twin pairs who were concordant or discordant for inflammatory bowel disease underwent deep TCRalpha and TCRbeta repertoire profiling using unique molecular barcoding. For every twin pair, smoking habits were documented, and each individual was categorised as a current, former or never smoker. For this clonotype: Its antigen is still unknown.

Study-wide conclusions, independent of this receptor: Distinction between different T cell subtypes could not be achieved in the analysis. No single strong signal or clonotype linked to IBD turned up in the results, so the idea that one exists was not supported. Measured by the inverse Simpson index, TCRbeta repertoire diversity was lower in IBD patients than in their healthy co-twins. Differing immunosuppressive treatments among patients may have added background noise and inter-individual variability to the repertoires. No difference in repertoire similarity was observed between concordant and discordant twins, possibly owing to limited statistical power. Compared with healthy twins, IBD patients had fewer clonotypes in common with other individuals, a difference most pronounced in patients showing signs of disease activity.

CDR1 and CDR2, looked up from the germline V gene, are KGHDR and SFDVKD. Its CDR3 holds 13 amino acids, cysteine through phenylalanine. The DNA sequence is not available. The library was obtained by 5' RACE. The input for every TCR library was roughly 3,200 ng of total RNA. For each sample, cDNA synthesis with SMARTScribe reverse transcriptase was split into eight separate reactions. Unique molecular identifiers containing a 6-nucleotide sample barcode were introduced through template switching during cDNA synthesis. Amplification of TCRalpha and TCRbeta cDNA involved two nested PCRs of about 15 and 9 cycles, and each PCR was followed by bead purification. Before amplification, the cDNA was both treated with uracil DNA-glycosylase and purified with the QIAquick PCR purification kit. The second PCR added Illumina TruSeq-compatible adapters along with sample-specific barcodes. Library quality and concentration were checked on TapeStation and Qubit, and libraries were pooled at 5 ng each. Pooled libraries were sequenced on an Illumina HiSeq2500 single-index Rapid Run with 2 x 100 bp reads and custom sequencing primers. The study's own analysis went as follows. MiGEC version 1.2.6 was used for UMI-based consensus assembly, which corrected PCR and sequencing errors. MiXCR version 2.1.1 was used for V(D)J alignment, clonotype assembly and CDR3 extraction. Gene usage, clonotype sharing and MAIT/NKT TCR abundance were normalised by analysing the top 1000, 10 000 and 20 000 clonotypes per sample. After downsampling to 27 000 UMIs, diversity was calculated as the inverse Simpson index using the vegan R package. Paired Mann-Whitney U tests were applied to discordant twin pairs, with Benjamini-Hochberg correction for multiple testing. The reads were reprocessed in TCRdb, with one entry per CDR3 protein sequence and no accompanying DNA. The V and J calls reflect TCRdb's pipeline rather than the authors' work. The table for this sample shows under 350,000 distinct CDR3 sequences. The top ten constitute about 5% of the sample.

This TCR was recovered from a human donor with ulcerative colitis or Crohn's disease, or a healthy co-twin of an affected twin (not recorded which). The chain employs TRBV24-1 and TRBJ1-1. Input material: blood. The CDR3 here reads CATSEDTSTEAFF.